One sample yielded the 27 T cell receptor beta chains listed below, sequenced in a study of T cell responses to AZD1222 COVID-19 vaccine. Sequenced by immunoSEQ multiplex PCR; TCRdb stores in-frame clones only, minus some. The data contain 95,000 to 150,000 clones, 88% of them seen just once; the ten biggest clones take up 4.5% to 5%. Here the sequenced sample was peripheral blood, taken on day 0 of AZD1222 vaccination. These receptor sequences come from an adult in good health.

The chain employs TRBV11-2 and TRBJ1-2; D gene ambiguous. Germline V gene lookup returns CDR1 SGHAT and CDR2 FQNNGV. Trimming took 5 bases from V and 8 from J, leaving 18 bases between them. This CDR3 is built from 14 residues. This CDR3 is CASSRLLQPNGYTF. The CDR3 region has the DNA TGTGCCAGCAGCCGGCTATTACAACCAAACGGCTACACCTTC.

The chain uses TRBV28 and TRBJ2-2; no clear D gene. V was pared by 6 bases and J by 0 bases, with 11 bases between. This CDR3 contains 15 residues. Germline CDR1 and CDR2: MDHEN and SYDVKM. The CDR3, as DNA: TGTGCCAGCAGGGTAAGACTTACGAACACCGGGGAGCTGTTTTTT. Protein sequence: CASRVRLTNTGELFF.

The gene calls are TRBV5-1 and TRBJ2-2, with TRBD1 identical over 7 bases. The V gene end was trimmed by 4 bases and the J gene end by 1 base; junction bases not matched to a gene: 7. This CDR3 is built from 16 residues. The germline V gene encodes CDR1 SGHRS and CDR2 YFSETQ. CDR3 sequence: CASSPQTGMNTGELFF. In DNA form, the CDR3 reads TGCGCCAGCAGCCCACAGACAGGGATGAACACCGGGGAGCTGTTTTTT.

This chain links TRBV18 with TRBJ1-1, with D possibly being TRBD1 (6 bases). V gave up 4 bases and J gave up 8 bases, with 20 bases separating them. This CDR3 comprises 15 residues. CDR1 and CDR2 (germline): KGHSH, LQKENI. The CDR3 DNA reads as TGTGCCAGCTCACATCCTCTCCGGGACACCGTCGAAGCTTTCTTT. Its protein product is CASSHPLRDTVEAFF.

The chain employs TRBV19 and TRBJ2-3; TRBD2 matches at 9 bases. Trimming at V came to 1 base and at J to 2 bases, leaving 4 bases not matched to a gene. CDR1 is LNHDA and CDR2 is SQIVND in the germline V gene (reference sequence). The CDR3 is 16 amino acids. The CDR3 nucleotides are TGTGCCAGTAGTATAGTGGGGACTAGCCCCACAGATACGCAGTATTTT. Its protein is CASSIVGTSPTDTQYF. Full variable domain (remainder filled in from reference TRBV19 and TRBJ2-3): DGGITQSPKYLFRKEGQNVTLSCEQNLNHDAMYWYRQDPGQGLRLIYYSQIVNDFQKGDIAEGYSVSREKKESFPLTVTSAQKNPTAFYLCASSIVGTSPTDTQYFGPGTRLTVL.

The V gene is TRBV25-1, the J gene TRBJ1-2, with 10 bases identical to TRBD1. This CDR3 has 13 residues. Trimming removed 7 bases from V and 8 bases from J; junction bases left unmatched: 7. Germline V gene lookup returns CDR1 MGHDK and CDR2 SYGVNS. The CDR3 coding sequence is TGTGCCAGCACCTCTCGGGACAGGGGCGGCTACACCTTC. Its protein is CASTSRDRGGYTF.

The V gene is TRBV15, the J gene TRBJ2-5; D remains unclear. CDR3 size: 13 residues. Germline values: CDR1 LNHNV, CDR2 YYDKDF (reference sequence). V shed 3 bases and J shed 3 bases, with 8 bases lying between them. CDR3 sequence reads: CATSSRNEETQYF. CDR3 sequence (DNA): TGTGCCACCAGCAGCAGGAATGAAGAGACCCAGTACTTC.

This clone was counted once. The rearrangement joins TRBV3-1 (or the pseudogene TRBV3-2) to TRBJ2-2; D might be TRBD1 or TRBD2, each matching 5 bases. The CDR3 sequence is 13 residues long. The ends were cut back, 0 bases at V and 8 bases at J, with 7 bases in the middle. CDR1 is LGHDT, CDR2 YNNKEL, per germline (reference sequence). CDR3 residues: CASSQDWGGELFF. In nucleotides, the CDR3 is TGTGCCAGCAGCCAAGACTGGGGGGGGGAGCTGTTTTTT.

The chain is built from TRBV7-9 and TRBJ1-2; D gene uncertain. V lost 1 base and J lost 7, with 4 bases in between. The CDR3 sequence is 11 residues long. In germline, CDR1 is SEHNR, CDR2 FQNEAQ (reference sequence). The CDR3 sequence is CASSLEGGYTF. The CDR3 DNA sequence: TGTGCCAGCAGCTTAGAGGGTGGCTACACCTTC.

The V call is TRBV3-1 (or the pseudogene TRBV3-2), the J call TRBJ2-3; 9 bases are a match to TRBD2. J lost 3 bases, V lost 1 base, and 5 bases had no gene match. This CDR3 contains 16 residues. CDR1 LGHDT and CDR2 YNNKEL come from the germline V gene (reference sequence). Here the CDR3 reads CASSQGNSGGTDTQYF. The CDR3 bases are TGTGCCAGCAGCCAAGGCAATAGCGGGGGAACAGATACGCAGTATTTT.

The V call is TRBV6-5, the J call TRBJ2-7; 11 bases align to TRBD1. Trimming cost V 2 bases and J 2 bases; bases outside gene matches: 2. This CDR3 spans 15 amino acids. The V gene's germline CDR1 is MNHEY and CDR2 SVGAGI. The CDR3 here is CASSYGTGGTYEQYF. CDR3 DNA: TGTGCCAGCAGTTACGGGACAGGGGGAACCTACGAGCAGTACTTC.

The chain recombines TRBV5-1 with TRBJ1-1, with a possible D match to TRBD1 (6 bases). In germline, CDR1 is SGHRS, CDR2 YFSETQ. V was cut by 4 bases and J by 6 bases, with 16 bases left in between. This CDR3 comprises 14 residues. The CDR3 DNA reads TGCGCCAGCAGCCTCCGCGGAGGGGGGGCTGAAGCTTTCTTT. Translated, it gives CASSLRGGGAEAFF.

This chain uses TRBV9 with TRBJ1-3; 7 positions agree with TRBD1. Trimming at V came to 3 bases and at J to 0 bases, leaving 12 bases not matched to a gene. This CDR3 comprises 18 residues. CDR1 is SGDLS, CDR2 YYNGEE, per germline. The CDR3 DNA follows: TGTGCCAGCAGCGAAGTACAGGGGCCAACTAGCTCTGGAAACACCATATATTTT. Its protein is CASSEVQGPTSSGNTIYF.

This clone was seen a handful of times. The rearrangement joins TRBV4-2 to TRBJ1-4, with 9 bases that match TRBD1. The V gene end was trimmed by 1 base and the J gene end by 4 bases; junction bases not matched to a gene: 4. The CDR3 consists of 16 residues. Germline-derived CDR1 and CDR2 are LGHNA and YNFKEQ. This CDR3 reads CASSQGTGARNEKLFF. DNA for the CDR3: TGTGCCAGCAGCCAAGGGACAGGGGCCCGTAATGAAAAACTGTTTTTT.

V and J are TRBV14 and TRBJ1-1; D is unresolved. CDR1 is SGHDN and CDR2 is FVKESK in the germline V gene. V was shortened by 6 bases and J by 0 bases, with 17 bases between the two germline ends. This CDR3 contains 16 residues. The CDR3 DNA follows: TGTGCCAGCAGTTCAGATGATGGGTGGATGAACACTGAAGCTTTCTTT. This translates into CASSSDDGWMNTEAFF.

The V gene is TRBV5-5, the J gene TRBJ2-1; D may correspond to TRBD1 or TRBD2 (6 bases each). The CDR3 extends over 14 amino acids. Germline loops: CDR1 SGHKS, CDR2 YYEKEE (reference sequence). Trimming shortened V by 9 bases and J by 8 bases, and 21 bases separated the two germline ends. The CDR3 DNA reads as TGTGCCACTTCCGGGCCCACCGGGGGCGATGAGCAGTTCTTC. Translating it yields CATSGPTGGDEQFF.

This sequence joins TRBV5-1 and TRBJ1-5; D is unresolved. The germline gives CDR1 SGHRS, CDR2 YFSETQ. Trimming took off 4 bases at V and 1 base at J, with 9 bases between the two ends. CDR3 length: 14 residues. The CDR3 DNA is TGCGCCAGCAGCACGGGAGAAAGCAATCAGCCCCAGCATTTT. Translated, it gives CASSTGESNQPQHF.

The chain carries TRBV10-3 and TRBJ1-2; TRBD1 might be the D (6 bases). Germline values: CDR1 ENHRY, CDR2 SYGVKD. This CDR3 comprises 11 residues. In DNA, the CDR3 is TGTGCGGTCAGGGGAGAATATGGCTACACCTTC. Translating gives CAVRGEYGYTF.

The rearrangement joins TRBV24-1 to TRBJ2-7; D not certain. The CDR3 contains 15 residues. V was cut by 4 bases and J by 0 bases, with 12 bases left in between. Germline V gene data show CDR1 as KGHDR and CDR2 as SFDVKD. CDR3 region: CATSDLGRVSYEQYF. CDR3 DNA sequence: TGTGCCACCAGTGACCTAGGACGGGTCTCCTACGAGCAGTACTTC.

The chain recombines TRBV2 with TRBJ2-3, with D unclear. Trimming shortened V by 3 bases and J by 0 bases, and 4 bases separated the two germline ends. Germline V gene sequence: CDR1 SNHLY, CDR2 FYNNEI. The CDR3 sequence is 13 residues long. The CDR3: CASSDGSTDTQYF. CDR3 DNA: TGTGCCAGCAGTGATGGCAGCACAGATACGCAGTATTTT.

The chain carries TRBV28 and TRBJ2-3; TRBD1 matches at 8 bases. The V and J ends lost 6 bases and 0 bases, in that order; junction bases with no gene match: 8. Germline V gene sequence: CDR1 MDHEN, CDR2 SYDVKM. This CDR3 has 16 residues. CDR3 region: CASSPSTGASTDTQYF. The DNA for the CDR3 is TGTGCCAGCAGCCCCTCGACAGGGGCAAGCACAGATACGCAGTATTTT.

The gene calls are TRBV10-1 and TRBJ2-2, with a possible D match to TRBD2 (5 bases). The CDR3 consists of 15 residues. Germline loops: CDR1 WNHNN, CDR2 SYGVQD (reference sequence). Trimming cost V 4 bases and J 4 bases, with 13 bases left between them. The CDR3 DNA sequence: TGCGCCAGCAGTGCGTCCGGGAATCCCACCGGGGAGCTGTTTTTT. Protein: CASSASGNPTGELFF.

This chain joins TRBV6-4 and TRBJ2-3; tentatively, D is TRBD1 (5 bases). The length of the CDR3 is 17 residues. Germline V gene lookup returns CDR1 MRHNA and CDR2 SNTAGT. V lost 1 base to trimming and J lost 2 bases, with 16 bases between them. Here the CDR3 DNA reads TGTGCCAGCAGTGACTGTGAGGCAGGGCCTATCACAGATACGCAGTATTTT. Its translation: CASSDCEAGPITDTQYF.

The chain carries TRBV14 and TRBJ2-1, with 7 bases aligning to TRBD1. Germline assignment: CDR1 SGHDN and CDR2 FVKESK. The V segment lost 3 bases and the J segment 8 bases; nucleotides outside the gene matches: 7. The CDR3 has 14 residues. CDR3 DNA: TGTGCCAGCAGCCAGAGGGGGCGCCTCGATGAGCAGTTCTTC. This translates into CASSQRGRLDEQFF.

The CDR3 is CASSPGGQGARDTEAFF. CDR3 nucleotide sequence: TGTGCCAGCTCACCAGGTGGACAGGGGGCTAGGGACACTGAAGCTTTCTTT. The chain joins TRBV18 to TRBJ1-1; TRBD1 aligns across 11 bases. Germline assignment: CDR1 KGHSH and CDR2 LQKENI. The length of the CDR3 is 17 residues. The V gene end was trimmed by 2 bases and the J gene end by 3 bases; junction bases not matched to a gene: 8.

As DNA, the CDR3 is TGTGCCATCAGTGAGTCGCAGGGGCTAGGGTCTGATGGCTACACCTTC. It yields the protein CAISESQGLGSDGYTF. This sequence joins TRBV10-3 and TRBJ1-2, with D possibly matching TRBD1 (6 bases). Germline V CDR1 and CDR2: ENHRY, SYGVKD. This CDR3 comprises 16 residues. Trimming stripped 0 bases from V and 6 bases from J, with 17 bases between.

The J gene is TRBJ1-2, the V gene TRBV6-2 or TRBV6-3; D is unclear. The V end lost 4 bases, the J end lost 7 bases, and 13 bases lay between the germline ends. The CDR3 length is 13 residues. Germline loops: CDR1 MNHEY, CDR2 SVGEGT. CDR3 sequence reads: CASSSPGRSGYTF. As DNA, the CDR3 is TGTGCCAGCAGTTCCCCCGGCAGAAGTGGCTACACCTTC.